A selection of T cell receptor beta chains follows, all from one sample in a study of cytomegalovirus exposure and HLA in healthy donors. The assay was immunoSEQ multiplex PCR, and TCRdb's table has in-frame clones only and misses some. The table has about 110,000 clones, 15% seen once. The sample taken for sequencing was PBMCs. The source is a woman aged 18-29 years in good health and CMV-seronegative. Both conserved end residues are part of each CDR3. Fields, in order: clone size, J gene, V gene, D gene, CDR3 protein, CDR3 DNA. The D gene is left open where the match is weak. Clone sizes are given selectively: once, few, many, or a class where the clone is expanded.

few TRBJ1-3 TRBV9 NA CASSPGRNTIYF TGTGCCAGCAGCCCGGGGAGAAACACCATATATTTT
once TRBJ2-7 TRBV7-8 TRBD1 CASSPDRLYEQYF TGTGCCAGCAGCCCGGACAGGCTCTACGAGCAGTACTTC
NA TRBJ2-3 TRBV5-6 NA CASSLVGGETQYF TGTGCCAGCAGCTTGGTTGGGGGCGAGACGCAGTATTTT
few TRBJ2-1 TRBV2 NA CATTLPNSYNEQFF TGTGCCACTACTTTACCAAACTCCTACAATGAGCAGTTCTTC
NA TRBJ2-7 TRBV19 NA CASSISGTPGGEQYF TGTGCCAGTAGTATCTCCGGGACACCCGGCGGCGAGCAGTACTTC
NA TRBJ1-4 TRBV12-5 TRBD1 CVSDRAALKEKLFF TGTGTCAGTGACAGGGCCGCGCTCAAGGAAAAACTGTTTTTT
few TRBJ2-5 TRBV7-3 TRBD2 CASSLAGGETQYF TGTGCCAGCAGCTTGGCGGGAGGAGAGACCCAGTACTTC
few TRBJ2-7 TRBV27 NA CASSLGRSSEQYF TGTGCCAGCAGTTTAGGCAGGTCCTCCGAGCAGTACTTC
NA TRBJ2-7 TRBV29-1 TRBD1 CSVETGTGGYEQYF TGCAGCGTTGAGACCGGGACAGGGGGCTACGAGCAGTACTTC
few TRBJ1-5 TRBV6-1 NA CASNLRGGQNQPQHF TGTGCCAGTAACCTTCGGGGGGGGCAAAATCAGCCCCAGCATTTT
few TRBJ1-1 TRBV5-6 TRBD1 CASSSDRLFMNTEAFF TGTGCCAGCAGCTCGGACAGGTTATTCATGAACACTGAAGCTTTCTTT
NA TRBJ2-3 TRBV5-1 TRBD2 CASSSQGVAGGSTDTQYF TGCGCCAGCAGCTCCCAAGGGGTTGCGGGAGGCAGCACAGATACGCAGTATTTT
few TRBJ1-1 TRBV7-2 NA CASSLRGQMNTEAFF TGTGCCAGCAGCTTACGAGGTCAGATGAACACTGAAGCTTTCTTT
NA TRBJ1-1 TRBV6-4 NA CASSRTGEGTEAFF TGTGCCAGCAGTAGGACTGGGGAGGGGACTGAAGCTTTCTTT
once TRBJ1-4 TRBV7-2 NA CASSLVGTEKLFF TGTGCCAGCAGCTTAGTCGGTACTGAAAAACTGTTTTTT
few TRBJ1-2 TRBV30 TRBD1 CACTQGGNGYTF TGTGCCTGCACACAGGGGGGAAATGGCTACACCTTC
few TRBJ1-5 TRBV2 NA CASSGGGVGGNQPQHF TGTGCCAGCAGTGGGGGAGGGGTAGGGGGCAATCAGCCCCAGCATTTT
NA TRBJ1-1 TRBV4-2 TRBD1 CASSRQGTEAFF TGTGCAAGCAGCCGACAGGGGACTGAAGCTTTCTTT
few TRBJ2-3 TRBV11-2 TRBD2 CASSLPPGGVVANTQYF TGTGCCAGCAGCTTACCCCCGGGGGGAGTAGTTGCAAATACGCAGTATTTT
NA TRBJ1-2 TRBV27 NA CASSLRFGDGYTF TGTGCCAGCAGTTTACGGTTCGGTGATGGCTACACCTTC
few TRBJ1-1 TRBV5-4 NA CASSGPGHPNTEAFF TGTGCCAGCAGCGGACCGGGACATCCGAACACTGAAGCTTTCTTT
few TRBJ2-3 TRBV9 NA CASSVDGTPRGTDTQYF TGTGCCAGCAGCGTAGATGGGACTCCAAGGGGAACAGATACGCAGTATTTT
few TRBJ2-7 TRBV5-6 NA CASSPRSGGFYEQYF TGTGCCAGCAGCCCAAGGAGCGGAGGTTTCTACGAGCAGTACTTC
NA TRBJ1-1 TRBV4-1 NA CASSQDARVGTEAFF TGCGCCAGCAGCCAAGATGCGAGGGTAGGCACTGAAGCTTTCTTT
few TRBJ1-1 TRBV28 NA CASGDLNTEAFF TGTGCCAGCGGGGACTTGAACACTGAAGCTTTCTTT
NA TRBJ1-5 TRBV28 NA CASSSRSSPQHF TGTGCCAGCAGCTCCCGAAGCTCCCCCCAGCATTTT
NA TRBJ2-1 TRBV9 TRBD2 CASRGGGEQFF TGTGCCAGCAGGGGGGGAGGGGAGCAGTTCTTC